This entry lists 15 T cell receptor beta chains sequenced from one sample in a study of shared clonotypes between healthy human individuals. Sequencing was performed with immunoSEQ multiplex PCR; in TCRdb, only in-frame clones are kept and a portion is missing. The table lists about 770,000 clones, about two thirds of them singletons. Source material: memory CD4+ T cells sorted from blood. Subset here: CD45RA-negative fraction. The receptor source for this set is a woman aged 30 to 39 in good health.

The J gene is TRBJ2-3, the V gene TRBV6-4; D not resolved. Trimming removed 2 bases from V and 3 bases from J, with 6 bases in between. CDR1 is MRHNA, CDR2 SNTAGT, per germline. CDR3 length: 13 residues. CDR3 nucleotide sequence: TGTGCCAGCAGTGACGCCTATACAGATACGCAGTATTTT. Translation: CASSDAYTDTQYF.

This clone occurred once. This CDR3 reads CASSFRDGHTDTQYF. CDR3 in DNA: TGTGCCAGCAGTTTTCGGGACGGCCACACAGATACGCAGTATTTT. The chain employs TRBV28 and TRBJ2-3; D might be TRBD1 or TRBD2, each matching 5 bases. The CDR3 has 15 amino acids. Germline V gives CDR1 MDHEN, CDR2 SYDVKM. The V end lost 3 bases, the J end lost 2 bases, and 12 bases lay between the germline ends.

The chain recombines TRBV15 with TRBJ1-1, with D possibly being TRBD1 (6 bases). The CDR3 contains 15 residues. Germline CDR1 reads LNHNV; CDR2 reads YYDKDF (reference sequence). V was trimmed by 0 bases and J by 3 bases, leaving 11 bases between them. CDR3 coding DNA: TGTGCCACCAGCAGAGATCTCTCAGGGGACACTGAAGCTTTCTTT. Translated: CATSRDLSGDTEAFF.

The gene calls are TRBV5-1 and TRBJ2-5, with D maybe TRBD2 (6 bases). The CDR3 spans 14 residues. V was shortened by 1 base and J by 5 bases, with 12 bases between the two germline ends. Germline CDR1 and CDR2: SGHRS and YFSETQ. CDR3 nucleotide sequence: TGCGCCAGCAGCTTGCGGGAGACGTGGGAGACCCAGTACTTC. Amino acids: CASSLRETWETQYF.

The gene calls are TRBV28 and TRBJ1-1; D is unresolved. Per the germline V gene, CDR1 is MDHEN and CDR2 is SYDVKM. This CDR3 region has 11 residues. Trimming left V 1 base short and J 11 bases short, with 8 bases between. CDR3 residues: CASSLSGWAFF. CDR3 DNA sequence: TGTGCCAGCAGTTTATCGGGGTGGGCTTTCTTT.

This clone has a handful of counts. The CDR3 region has the DNA TGCGCCAGCAGCTTGTCAGGGATGGGTAATGAAAAACTGTTTTTT. Translation: CASSLSGMGNEKLFF. The chain recombines TRBV5-1 with TRBJ1-4, with D possibly matching TRBD1 (5 bases). The CDR3 has 15 amino acids. Germline values: CDR1 SGHRS, CDR2 YFSETQ. The V end was cut by 1 base, the J end by 4 bases, with 11 bases between.

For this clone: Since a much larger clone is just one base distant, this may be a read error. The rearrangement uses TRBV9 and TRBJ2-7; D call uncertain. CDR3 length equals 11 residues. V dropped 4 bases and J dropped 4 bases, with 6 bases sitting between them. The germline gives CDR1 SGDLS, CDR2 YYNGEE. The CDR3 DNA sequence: TGTGCCAGCAGCCGAGAATACGAGCAGTACTTC. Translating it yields CASSREYEQYF.

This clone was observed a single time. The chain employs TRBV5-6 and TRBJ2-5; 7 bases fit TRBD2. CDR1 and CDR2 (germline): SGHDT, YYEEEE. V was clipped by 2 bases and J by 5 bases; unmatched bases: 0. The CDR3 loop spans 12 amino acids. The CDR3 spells CASSFGGETQYF. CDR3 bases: TGTGCCAGCAGCTTCGGGGGGGAGACCCAGTACTTC.

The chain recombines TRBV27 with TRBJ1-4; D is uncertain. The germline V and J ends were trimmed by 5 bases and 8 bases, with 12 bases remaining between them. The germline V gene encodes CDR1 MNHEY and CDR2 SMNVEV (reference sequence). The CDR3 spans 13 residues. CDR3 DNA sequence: TGTGCCAGCAGTAGCCCGTTCGGGGAAAAACTGTTTTTT. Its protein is CASSSPFGEKLFF.

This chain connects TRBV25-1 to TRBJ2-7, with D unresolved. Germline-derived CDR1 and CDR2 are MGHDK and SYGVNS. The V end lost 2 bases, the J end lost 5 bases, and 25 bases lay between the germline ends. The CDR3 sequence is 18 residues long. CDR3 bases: TGTGCCAGCAGTGAAAACAAGAAATCCACCCACGGGCTTCACGAGCAGTACTTC. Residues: CASSENKKSTHGLHEQYF.

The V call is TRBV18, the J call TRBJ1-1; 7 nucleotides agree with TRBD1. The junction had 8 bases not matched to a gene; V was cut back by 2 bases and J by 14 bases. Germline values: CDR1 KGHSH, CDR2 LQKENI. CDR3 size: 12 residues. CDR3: CASSPSRRGQFF. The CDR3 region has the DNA TGTGCCAGCTCACCAAGTAGGAGGGGGCAATTCTTT.

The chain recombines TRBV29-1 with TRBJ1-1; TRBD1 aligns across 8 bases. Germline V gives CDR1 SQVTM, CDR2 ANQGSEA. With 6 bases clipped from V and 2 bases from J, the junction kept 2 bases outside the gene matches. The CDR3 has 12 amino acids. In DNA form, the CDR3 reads TGCAGCGTGGGGACAGGTAACACTGAAGCTTTCTTT. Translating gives CSVGTGNTEAFF.

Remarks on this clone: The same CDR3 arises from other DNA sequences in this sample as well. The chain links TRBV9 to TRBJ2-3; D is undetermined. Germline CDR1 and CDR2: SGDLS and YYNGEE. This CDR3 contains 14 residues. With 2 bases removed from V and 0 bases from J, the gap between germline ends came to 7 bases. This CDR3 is CASSVGLSTDTQYF. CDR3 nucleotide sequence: TGTGCCAGCAGCGTCGGCCTCAGCACAGATACGCAGTATTTT.

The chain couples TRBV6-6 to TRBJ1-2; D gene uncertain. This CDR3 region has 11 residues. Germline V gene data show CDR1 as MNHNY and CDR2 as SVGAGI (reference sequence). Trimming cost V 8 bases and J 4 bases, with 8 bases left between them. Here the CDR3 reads CASSQGYGYTF. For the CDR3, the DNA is TGTGCCAGCTCACAAGGCTATGGCTACACCTTC.

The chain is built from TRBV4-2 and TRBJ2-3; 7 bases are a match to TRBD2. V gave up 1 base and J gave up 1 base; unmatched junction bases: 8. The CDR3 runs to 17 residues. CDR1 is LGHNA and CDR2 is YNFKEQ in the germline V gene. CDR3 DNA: TGTGCCAGCAGCCAAGGGACGGGAGGAGGAGGCACAGATACGCAGTATTTT. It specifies CASSQGTGGGGTDTQYF.